This TCR beta chain is drawn from a study of cytomegalovirus exposure and HLA in healthy donors (dated by TCRdb to 2017 to 2019). Notes on the research overall: In an earlier analysis of some 610 of the donors, 276 Gb of sequence data and approximately 100 million unique TCR beta sequences from approximately 180 million T cells were reported. Among about 360 genotyped donors of the cohort, an average of roughly 240,000 unique TCR beta nucleotide sequences were sequenced per donor, roughly a sixth of them non-productive. Among the roughly 390 genotyped donors, approximately 81% belonged to the genetic ancestry cluster associated with self-reported Caucasian donors. Donor age, sex, ethnicity and CMV serostatus were compiled together with the repertoire data. The study was designed to test whether signatures of past pathogen exposure could be identified by cataloging public T cell receptors. To predict cytomegalovirus infection status, the study combined high-throughput TCR immunosequencing, statistical association of individual TCRs with disease status, and machine learning. A later analysis re-examined previously published TCR beta repertoires from several hundred donors and added high-resolution HLA genotyping to investigate patterns of TCR occurrence. A later genetic analysis took genome-wide SNP genotypes for about 65% of the roughly 670 donors and used that subset as a discovery cohort. The study profiled the T cell repertoires of 500 to 800 subjects by immunosequencing and related them to cytomegalovirus serostatus. In an earlier analysis of roughly 580 of the donors, high-throughput TCR beta sequencing was used to judge whether each TCR beta V gene segment behaved as functional or pseudogenic. Because of strong linkage in the cohort, 5 or 6 DR-DQ haplotypes were treated as single units for association and clustering. Rather than using new phenotypic data, the later analysis identified candidate immune exposures from TCR beta sequences and from how often those sequences occurred across donors. The number of typed donors differed by locus: about 629-630 for A, B, C, DRB1 and DQB1; 522 for DQA1; 606 for DPA1; and 400 to 480 for DPB1. All discovery cohort repertoires had been generated on a single sequencing platform. Class I and class II HLA loci were covered by the typing at four-digit resolution. An early release that covered roughly 600 HLA-typed donors contained about 300 gigabases of sequencing data and tens of millions of unique TCR sequences. In addition to the first cohort of approximately 670 subjects, a separate validation cohort of approximately 130 different subjects was used.

The cohort consisted of 600 to 700 healthy bone marrow donors. All cohort members were sampled while nominally healthy, although unrecorded immune exposures were likely present. The donor was CMV seronegative and was included in the group of under 450 seronegative cohort members. Each donor provided a peripheral blood sample, and peripheral blood mononuclear cells were used for TCR beta sequencing. Genomic DNA was extracted from the blood cell samples with the Qiagen DNeasy Blood Extraction Kit. This clone was seen only once. Which antigen it targets is not known. No much larger clonotype is one base removed from it; base qualities were not supplied. Libraries came from the immunoSEQ multiplex PCR assay. The multiplex PCR relied on a mix of 60 forward primers for TCR Vbeta segments and 13 reverse primers for TCR Jbeta segments. A multiplex PCR assay on genomic DNA amplified the CDR3 region of rearranged TCR beta genes. Amplified TCR beta libraries were sequenced as 87-base-pair reads on the Illumina HiSeq System. For the original study's pipeline: A later analysis tallied 80 million to 95 million unique TCR beta chains across the 660 or so repertoires, and approximately 9.9 million of those chains were shared by two or more donors. Raw reads were error-corrected and collapsed into unique sequences by a nearest-neighbor algorithm in which closely related sequences were merged to remove PCR and sequencing errors. Alignment of CDR3 sequences to IMGT reference sequences was used to assign V, D and J gene segments. For a sequence to be retained, a match of at least six nucleotides to both a V gene segment and a J gene segment was required. A rearrangement was called productive if the CDR3 had no stop codons and remained in frame with V and J, and every other rearrangement was called non-productive. CDR3 was defined by IMGT convention, running from the second conserved V-encoded cysteine to the conserved J-encoded phenylalanine. The earlier analysis of roughly 590 of the donors excluded sequences that lacked an unambiguous match to a single V gene segment. An earlier analysis of some 610 of the donors called V segments functional above 56.7% productive rearrangements and segregating when the between-donor standard deviation exceeded 5%. A statistical classification framework was built for diagnosing cytomegalovirus status from the catalog of TCR beta chain sequences. A later analysis assigned V and J genes by comparing TCR nucleotide sequences with IMGT/GENE-DB human TR gene sequences. Using the TCRdist pipeline, a later analysis assigned CDR3 sequences along with most-parsimonious VDJ recombination scenarios. In a later analysis, each TCR beta chain was defined by its CDR3 amino acid sequence together with its V-gene family, and reads lacking a unique V-gene family were excluded. In a later analysis, 550 to 650 highly shared, low-generation-probability nucleotide sequences were removed to address suspected cross-contamination and a sequencing artifact. In a later analysis, a clonal expansion index for each public chain was calculated from normalized within-repertoire ranks of inferred template counts. Generation probabilities in a later analysis came from a VDJ recombination model fitted to out-of-frame rearrangements, and those results were checked against IGoR. Hypergeometric tests were used in a later analysis to score TCR-TCR, TCR-HLA and TCR-CMV co-occurrence, with a repertoire-size bias correction applied to the TCR pairs. To estimate false discovery rates, a later analysis permuted the HLA or CMV assignments 20 times. In a later analysis, co-occurring TCRs were grouped using DBSCAN, with TCRdist sequence similarity added in when clustering inside HLA-allele-positive subsets. Repertoires with fewer than 30,000 or more than 120,000 public chains were left out of co-occurrence clustering, as were about five repertoires with anomalous nucleotide sharing. As stored in TCRdb, this immuneACCESS dataset retains in-frame rearrangements with V and J assigned. A fraction of the clones does not appear; measured against another copy, unresolved V genes explain less than half of the discrepancy, and the remainder lacks a known reason. V and J calls and clone size follow that table, whereas D and trimming were derived from the DNA. This sample lists about 150,000 clones; approximately 87% were detected once. The ten largest account for 1.5% to 1.9% of the sample.

What the authors observed across the whole study: According to a later analysis, TCR association rates differed among HLA loci, with DRB1 alleles showing the most associated TCRs and HLA-C alleles showing the fewest. According to a later analysis, most CMV-associated TCR beta chains appeared to be HLA-restricted, and the HLA associations seemed to be driven largely by CMV exposure. Presence/absence analyses assumed roughly uniform sequencing depth across donors, an assumption that may not hold. In an earlier analysis of more than 500 of the donors, most TCR beta V segments appeared in productive rearrangements about 87% or about 30% of the time, broadly matching IMGT annotations. Because the 87-base-pair reads could not distinguish some IMGT-functional V segments, including TRBV6-2 and TRBV6-3, those segments were excluded. In vitro tests confirmed that three of the cytomegalovirus-associated TCR beta chains recognize cytomegalovirus antigens. When HLA alleles, especially DR and DQ, strongly co-occurred, attributing TCR associations to individual alleles was difficult. The study listed around 160 TCR beta chains as associated with cytomegalovirus. Correlated functional status among segregating V segments might reflect linkage disequilibrium, but an unknown experimental factor could not be ruled out. In a later analysis, HLA-associated TCR beta chains showed more clonal expansion and lower generation probabilities than non-associated chains that were equally common. A cluster of highly shared sequence variants was judged likely to be a technical artifact of the sequencing pipeline. The classifier was reported to diagnose cytomegalovirus status with high specificity and sensitivity in both the original cohort and the validation cohort. Over 15 rarely observed V segments, including chromosome 9 orphons, were excluded from the earlier analysis of approximately 600 of the donors because counts were too low. The cohort was sequenced for TCR beta chains only, and without alpha or paired-chain data the features that could be detected were limited. The authors suggested that the approach could potentially be generalized to other disease states and immunological phenotypes. The only immune exposure information available for the cohort was CMV serostatus. V-gene and J-gene trimming of TCR beta chains was associated with a missense DCLRE1C variant in a later genetic analysis, and the association was replicated in an independent cohort. Several of the top co-occurrence clusters appeared to be linked to parvovirus B19, influenza, CMV and Epstein-Barr virus, according to a later analysis. Compared with the 666-donor mean, donors in an Asian-associated ancestry cluster had fewer N-insertions in productive TCRs, according to a later genetic analysis. Because some donors lacked HLA typing at each locus, the association tests relied only on the typed subset. Most TCR sequences were seen in very few donors, while some public TCRs were found in many individuals. At a false discovery rate of 0.05, a later analysis linked approximately 18,000 TCR beta sequences to specific HLA alleles. A further reported finding was that TCR beta sequences accurately predicted the HLA-A and HLA-B alleles for most subjects in the first cohort.

The junction shows trimming of 3 bases on V and 3 bases on J, plus 11 bases between the germline ends. The germline V gene encodes CDR1 SGHAT and CDR2 FQDESV (reference sequence). The CDR3, from cysteine to phenylalanine, totals 14 residues. Kept here is only the CDR3 DNA, which spans 42 bases and is read in frame from base 1. The sequence is built from TRBV11-1 and TRBJ2-5; no confident D gene assignment can be made. The sequence was collected from a middle-aged man in good health and CMV-seronegative. The sample was PBMCs. The sequenced DNA: TGTGCCAGCAGCTTCCGAGGTACTGAAGAGACCCAGTACTTC. Translated, this is CASSFRGTEETQYF.